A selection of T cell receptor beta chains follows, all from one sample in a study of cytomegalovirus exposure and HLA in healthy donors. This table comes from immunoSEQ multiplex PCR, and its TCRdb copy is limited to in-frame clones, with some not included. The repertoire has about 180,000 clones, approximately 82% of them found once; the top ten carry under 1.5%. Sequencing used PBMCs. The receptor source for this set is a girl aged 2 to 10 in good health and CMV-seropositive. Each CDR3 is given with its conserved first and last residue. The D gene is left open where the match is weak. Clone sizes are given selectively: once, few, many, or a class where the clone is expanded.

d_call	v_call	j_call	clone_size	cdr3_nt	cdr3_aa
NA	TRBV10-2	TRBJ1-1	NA	TGCGCCAGCGTCAGTGGTAAGAACACTGAAGCTTTCTTT	CASVSGKNTEAFF
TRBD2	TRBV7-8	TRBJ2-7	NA	TGTGCCAGCAGCCCATTAGCGGGCCAGAGCTCCTACGAGCAGTACTTC	CASSPLAGQSSYEQYF
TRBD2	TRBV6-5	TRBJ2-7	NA	TGTGCCAGCAGTAAACTAGCGGGGAGCTCCTACGAGCAGTACTTC	CASSKLAGSSYEQYF
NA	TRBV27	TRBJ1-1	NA	TGTGCCACTCACCCAGGGGAGGGGAACACTGAAGCTTTCTTT	CATHPGEGNTEAFF
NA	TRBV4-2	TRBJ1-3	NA	TGTGCCAGCAGCCAACGTTCGGAGTGGGGAGGTGATCATGGAAACACCATATATTTT	CASSQRSEWGGDHGNTIYF
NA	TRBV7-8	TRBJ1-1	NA	TGTGCCAGCAGCTTAATCTTTCGCAGGGAAGCTTTCTTT	CASSLIFRREAFF
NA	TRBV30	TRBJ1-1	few	TGTGCCTGGAGTCACAGTCCGAACACTGAAGCTTTCTTT	CAWSHSPNTEAFF
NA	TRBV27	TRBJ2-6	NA	TGTGCCAGCAGTGGGGGCTATTTTTTTGGTGGGGCCAACGTCCTGACTTTC	CASSGGYFFGGANVLTF
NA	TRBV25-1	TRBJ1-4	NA	TGTGCCAGCAGTGTCGGGGGGGGACTCGAAAAACTGTTTTTT	CASSVGGGLEKLFF
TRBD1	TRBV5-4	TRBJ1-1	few	TGTGCCAGCAGCTTCGACAGGGGCACTGAAGCTTTCTTT	CASSFDRGTEAFF
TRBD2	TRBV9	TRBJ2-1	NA	TGTGCCAGCACCGAACGCGAGGGGACTAGCGTTGGTGAGCAGTTCTTC	CASTEREGTSVGEQFF
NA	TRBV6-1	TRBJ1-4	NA	TGTGCCAGCAGTGTAGGGGAGGGGTATGAAAAACTGTTTTTT	CASSVGEGYEKLFF
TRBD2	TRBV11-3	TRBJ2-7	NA	TGTGCCAGCAGCTTAGTGGGACTAGCGGCATCATACACCTACGAGCAGTACTTC	CASSLVGLAASYTYEQYF
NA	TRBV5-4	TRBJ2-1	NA	TGTGCCACCCCAGGTTGGGGGGACAGTGGGAACAATGAGCAGTTCTTC	CATPGWGDSGNNEQFF
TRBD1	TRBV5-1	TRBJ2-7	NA	TGCGCCAGCAGCATGAATCCGGACAGGACCTACGAGCAGTACTTC	CASSMNPDRTYEQYF
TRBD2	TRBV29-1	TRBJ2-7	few	TGCAGCGTTGCGCTACGACTAGCGGAGCAATACGAGCAGTACTTC	CSVALRLAEQYEQYF
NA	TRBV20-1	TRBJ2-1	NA	TGCAGTGCTAGAGACTCCAATGAGCAGTTCTTC	CSARDSNEQFF
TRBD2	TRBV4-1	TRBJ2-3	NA	TGCGCCAGCAGCCTGCGACTAGCGGGGGGTCACACAGATACGCAGTATTTT	CASSLRLAGGHTDTQYF
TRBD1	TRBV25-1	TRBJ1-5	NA	TGTGCCAGCAGTGGACCGGGACAGGGTCTCAATCAGCCCCAGCATTTT	CASSGPGQGLNQPQHF
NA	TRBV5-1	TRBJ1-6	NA	TGCACAAGGGCCGGGGGAATTAATGCTGTTAGTTCACCCCTCCACTTT	CTRAGGINAVSSPLHF
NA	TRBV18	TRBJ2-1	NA	TGTGCCAGCTCAAACAGGACAGCCCTCTACAATGAGCAGTTCTTC	CASSNRTALYNEQFF
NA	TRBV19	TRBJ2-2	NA	TGTGCCAGTAGTATCCCGGGTAACACCGGGGAGCTGTTTTTT	CASSIPGNTGELFF
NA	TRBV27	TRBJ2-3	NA	TGTGCCAGCCGGAGAGGCATGGCGCAGTATTTT	CASRRGMAQYF
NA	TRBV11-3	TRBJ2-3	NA	TGTGCCAGCAGCTTAGTGTCCGTTACAGATACGCAGTATTTT	CASSLVSVTDTQYF
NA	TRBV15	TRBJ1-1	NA	TGTGCCACCAGCAGACTTGACAGTCGGGACACTGAAGCTTTCTTT	CATSRLDSRDTEAFF
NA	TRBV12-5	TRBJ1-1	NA	TGTGCTAGTGGCTCCCCGTGGGCTGGCACTGAAGCTTTCTTT	CASGSPWAGTEAFF
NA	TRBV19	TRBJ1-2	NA	TGTGCCAGCTCGGACTATGGCTACACCTTC	CASSDYGYTF
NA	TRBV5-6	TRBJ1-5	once	TGTGCCAGCAGCTTGGGGGAGGGGCTGGGGCCCCAGCATTTT	CASSLGEGLGPQHF